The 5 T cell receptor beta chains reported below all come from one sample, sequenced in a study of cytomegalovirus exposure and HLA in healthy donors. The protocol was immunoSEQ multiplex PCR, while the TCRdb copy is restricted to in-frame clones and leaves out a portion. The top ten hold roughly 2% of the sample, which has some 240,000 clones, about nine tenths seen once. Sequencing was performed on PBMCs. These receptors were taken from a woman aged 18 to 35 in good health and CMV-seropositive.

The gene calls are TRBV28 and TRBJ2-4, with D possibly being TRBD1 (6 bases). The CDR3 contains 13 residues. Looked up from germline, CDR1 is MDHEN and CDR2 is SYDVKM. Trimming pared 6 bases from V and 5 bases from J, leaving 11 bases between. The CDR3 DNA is TGTGCCAGCAGCTCGTGGACAGAAAACATTCAGTACTTC. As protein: CASSSWTENIQYF.

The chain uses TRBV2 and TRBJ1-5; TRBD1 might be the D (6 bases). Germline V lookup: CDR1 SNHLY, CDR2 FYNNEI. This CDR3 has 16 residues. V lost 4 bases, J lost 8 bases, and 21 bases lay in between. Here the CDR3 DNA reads TGTGCCAGCAGTGCCGCCCCAGGGGCCATGGGTGAGCCCCAGCATTTT. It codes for CASSAAPGAMGEPQHF.

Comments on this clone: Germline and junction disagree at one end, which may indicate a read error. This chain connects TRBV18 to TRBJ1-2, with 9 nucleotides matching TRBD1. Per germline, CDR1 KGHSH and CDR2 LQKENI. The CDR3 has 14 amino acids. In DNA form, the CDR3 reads TGTGCCAGCTCACAGCGGACAGGGGCAATAGTTTTAGCCTTC. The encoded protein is CASSQRTGAIVLAF.

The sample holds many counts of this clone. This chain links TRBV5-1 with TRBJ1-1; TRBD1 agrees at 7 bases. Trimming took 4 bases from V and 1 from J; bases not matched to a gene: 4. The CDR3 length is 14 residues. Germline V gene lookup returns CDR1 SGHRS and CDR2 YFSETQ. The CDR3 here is CASSRGQTNTEAFF. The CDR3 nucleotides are TGCGCCAGCAGCCGGGGACAGACGAACACTGAAGCTTTCTTT.

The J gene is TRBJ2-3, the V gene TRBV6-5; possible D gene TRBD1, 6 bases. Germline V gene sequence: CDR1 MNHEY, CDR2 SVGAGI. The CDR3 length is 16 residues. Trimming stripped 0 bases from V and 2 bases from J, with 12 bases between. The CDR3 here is CASSYSRTALTDTQYF. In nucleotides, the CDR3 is TGTGCCAGCAGTTACTCGAGGACAGCACTCACAGATACGCAGTATTTT.